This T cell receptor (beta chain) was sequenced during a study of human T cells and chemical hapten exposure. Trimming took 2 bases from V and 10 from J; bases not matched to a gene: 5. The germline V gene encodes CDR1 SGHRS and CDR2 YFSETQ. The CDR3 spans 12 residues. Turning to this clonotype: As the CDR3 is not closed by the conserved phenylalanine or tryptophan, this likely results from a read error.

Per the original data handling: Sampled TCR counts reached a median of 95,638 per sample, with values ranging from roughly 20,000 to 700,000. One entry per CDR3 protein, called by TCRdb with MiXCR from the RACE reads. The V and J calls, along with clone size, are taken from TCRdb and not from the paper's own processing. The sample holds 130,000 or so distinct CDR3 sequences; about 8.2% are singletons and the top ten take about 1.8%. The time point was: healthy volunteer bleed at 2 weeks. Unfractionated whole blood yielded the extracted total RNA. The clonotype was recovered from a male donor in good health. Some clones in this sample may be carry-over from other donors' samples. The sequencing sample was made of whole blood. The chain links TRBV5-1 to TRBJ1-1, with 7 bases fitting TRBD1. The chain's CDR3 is CASSLGGGTAFS. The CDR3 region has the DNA TGCGCCAGCAGCTTAGGAGGGGGCACAGCTTTCTCT.